Below, 19 T cell receptor beta chains from the same sample are listed, as sequenced in a study of blood T cell repertoires in COVID-19 (dated by TCRdb to about 2020). Libraries were made using the immunoSEQ multiplex PCR assay. The immuneACCESS repertoire file appears here via TCRdb, limited to in-frame rearrangements. These files lack a portion of the clones; in checked studies, under half of the deficit traces to unresolved V genes, and the cause of the others is not known. The sample contains some 190,000 clones, about 77% of them found a single time. The ten largest clonotypes hold about a sixth of the sample. The sample comprised PBMCs or T cells enriched from blood (not recorded which). These receptor sequences come from a woman in her forties or fifties with acute COVID-19.

The chain employs TRBV5-1 and TRBJ1-3; D remains ambiguous. Germline V gene data show CDR1 as SGHRS and CDR2 as YFSETQ. The CDR3 has 15 residues. Deletions cut 4 bases from V and 0 bases from J, with 11 bases between. In nucleotides, the CDR3 is TGCGCCAGCAGCGCGATGACTAGCTCTGGAAACACCATATATTTT. Translating gives CASSAMTSSGNTIYF.

This clone was observed once. The chain has TRBV5-4 and TRBJ2-5; the D gene is possibly TRBD1 (7 bases). This CDR3 contains 15 residues. Trimming cost V 4 bases and J 4 bases, with 17 bases left between them. CDR1 is SGHNT, CDR2 YYREEE, per germline (reference sequence). CDR3 amino acids: CASSPPGTAGETQYF. DNA of the CDR3: TGTGCCAGCAGCCCCCCCGGGACAGCGGGAGAGACCCAGTACTTC. The variable domain in full, with the rest retrieved from reference TRBV5-4 and TRBJ2-5, is ETGVTQSPTHLIKTRGQQVTLRCSSQSGHNTVSWYQQALGQGPQFIFQYYREEENGRGNFPPRFSGLQFPNYSSELNVNALELDDSALYLCASSPPGTAGETQYFGPGTRLLVL.

V gene TRBV28 combines with J gene TRBJ1-5; the match to TRBD1 covers 7 bases. Germline assignment: CDR1 MDHEN and CDR2 SYDVKM. The CDR3 spans 15 residues. J lost 2 bases, V lost 6 bases, and 7 bases had no gene match. The CDR3 loop is CASSTDRAGNQPQHF. For the CDR3, the DNA is TGTGCCAGCAGCACAGACAGGGCTGGCAATCAGCCCCAGCATTTT.

The rearrangement links TRBV5-6 to TRBJ1-2, with a tentative D call TRBD1 (5 bases). The V gene's germline CDR1 is SGHDT and CDR2 YYEEEE. V lost 4 bases, J lost 2 bases, and 12 bases lay in between. CDR3 length: 14 amino acids. The CDR3 bases are TGTGCCAGCAGCCCGCCCGGGGGGAACTATGGCTACACCTTC. It is translated as CASSPPGGNYGYTF.

The rearrangement links TRBV7-6 to TRBJ1-2; 9 bases line up with TRBD1. Per germline, CDR1 SGHVS and CDR2 FNYEAQ. CDR3 length equals 15 residues. J lost 6 bases, V lost 5 bases, and 10 bases had no gene match. The CDR3 DNA follows: TGTGCCAGCAGCATCAATGACAGGGGGTTCGATGGCTACACCTTC. Residues: CASSINDRGFDGYTF.

The CDR3 is CASSRRQGAEGYTF. The CDR3 DNA is TGTGCCAGCAGCCGTCGACAGGGGGCGGAAGGCTACACCTTC. The chain couples TRBV3-1 (or the pseudogene TRBV3-2) to TRBJ1-2, with 10 bases matching TRBD1. CDR3 length: 14 residues. The trim removed 4 bases at V and 8 bases at J, leaving 7 bases unmatched. Germline-derived CDR1 and CDR2 are LGHDT and YNNKEL (reference sequence).

This chain joins TRBV6-5 and TRBJ2-2; D call uncertain. The CDR3 is made up of 13 amino acids. Germline V lookup: CDR1 MNHEY, CDR2 SVGAGI. Trimming took off 2 bases at V and 3 bases at J, with 4 bases between the two ends. CDR3 in amino acids: CASSYADTGELFF. DNA for the CDR3: TGTGCCAGCAGTTACGCGGACACCGGGGAGCTGTTTTTT.

The chain joins TRBV7-2 to TRBJ1-4, with a tentative D call TRBD1 (6 bases). Deletions cut 5 bases from V and 8 bases from J, with 18 bases between. CDR1 and CDR2 from the germline V gene are SGHTA and FQGNSA. The CDR3 contains 15 residues. The CDR3 sequence: CASSLSTGSLEKLFF. CDR3 in DNA: TGTGCCAGCAGCCTCTCGACAGGCTCCTTAGAAAAACTGTTTTTT.

The chain is built from TRBV5-6 and TRBJ2-3; 7 positions match TRBD2. The CDR3 runs 14 residues. Germline lookup yields CDR1 SGHDT and CDR2 YYEEEE. V lost 8 bases, J lost 1 base, and 7 bases stayed unmatched. The CDR3 spells CASRRRGGTDTQYF. The CDR3 DNA reads TGTGCCAGTCGGCGCCGGGGGGGCACAGATACGCAGTATTTT.

V and J are TRBV18 and TRBJ2-7, with a tentative D call TRBD2 (5 bases). Trimming took 5 bases from V and 4 from J, leaving 12 bases between them. This CDR3 spans 13 amino acids. The germline CDR1 and CDR2 sequences are KGHSH and LQKENI. The CDR3 DNA reads as TGTGCCAGCTCATCCCGCTCGGGATACGAGCAGTACGTC. Its protein product is CASSSRSGYEQYV.

The chain carries TRBV2 and TRBJ1-1; a possible D gene is TRBD1 (5 bases). The V and J ends lost 7 bases and 8 bases respectively, with 14 bases between them. Germline assignment: CDR1 SNHLY and CDR2 FYNNEI. This CDR3 is built from 12 residues. The CDR3: CASIAGGGEAFF. DNA of the CDR3: TGTGCCAGCATTGCGGGGGGTGGGGAAGCTTTCTTT.

The chain joins TRBV19 to TRBJ2-5; a weak D match, TRBD1 (5 bases). CDR3 length: 14 residues. Germline values: CDR1 LNHDA, CDR2 SQIVND (reference sequence). V was pared by 1 base and J by 6 bases, with 12 bases between. The CDR3 spells CASSIGAGRKTQYF. Written as DNA, the CDR3 is TGTGCCAGTAGTATAGGGGCAGGGCGCAAGACCCAGTACTTC.

The V call is TRBV9, the J call TRBJ2-5, with 9 bases aligning to TRBD2. The germline CDR1 and CDR2 sequences are SGDLS and YYNGEE. The CDR3 covers 17 residues. With 4 bases clipped from V and 4 bases from J, the junction kept 14 bases outside the gene matches. The CDR3 region is CASSLNRGLAGRETQYF. CDR3 bases: TGTGCCAGCAGCTTAAACAGGGGTCTAGCGGGGAGAGAGACCCAGTACTTC.

The chain joins TRBV6-5 to TRBJ2-5, with 7 positions matching TRBD1. The CDR3 is made up of 15 amino acids. Germline V CDR1 and CDR2: MNHEY, SVGAGI. The J segment lost 1 base and the V segment lost 0 bases, leaving 2 bases of the junction unmatched. CDR3 sequence (DNA): TGTGCCAGCAGTTACTCGGGACAGACCCAAGAGACCCAGTACTTC. This sequence encodes CASSYSGQTQETQYF.

The chain links TRBV5-1 to TRBJ2-5; TRBD1 is a possible D gene (5 bases). The germline V and J ends were trimmed by 4 bases and 2 bases, with 15 bases remaining between them. The length of the CDR3 is 15 residues. The germline CDR1 and CDR2 sequences are SGHRS and YFSETQ. CDR3 nucleotides: TGCGCCAGCAGCACCTTACAGGATTTACAAGAGACCCAGTACTTC. It translates to CASSTLQDLQETQYF. Filled out from reference TRBV5-1 and TRBJ2-5, the complete variable domain reads KAGVTQTPRYLIKTRGQQVTLSCSPISGHRSVSWYQQTPGQGLQFLFEYFSETQRNKGNFPGRFSGRQFSNSRSEMNVSTLELGDSALYLCASSTLQDLQETQYFGPGTRLLVL.

The chain recombines TRBV18 with TRBJ1-1; D is possibly TRBD1 (5 bases). CDR1 and CDR2 from the germline V gene are KGHSH and LQKENI. Trimming shortened V by 2 bases and J by 0 bases, and 13 bases separated the two germline ends. The CDR3 has 16 residues. CDR3 in amino acids: CASSPRSSGMNTEAFF. The CDR3 DNA is TGTGCCAGCTCACCAAGGAGTTCAGGGATGAACACTGAAGCTTTCTTT.

This chain connects TRBV27 to TRBJ1-3; perhaps TRBD1 as D (5 bases). Per germline, CDR1 MNHEY and CDR2 SMNVEV (reference sequence). The ends were cut back, 2 bases at V and 4 bases at J, with 9 bases in the middle. The CDR3 length is 14 residues. In DNA form, the CDR3 reads TGTGCCAGCAGTTTAGGGGGGTCGGGAAACACCATATATTTT. Its translation: CASSLGGSGNTIYF.

This rearrangement joins TRBV11-2 to TRBJ1-2, with D perhaps TRBD1 (5 bases). Germline V gene sequence: CDR1 SGHAT, CDR2 FQNNGV. The CDR3 extends over 15 amino acids. The V gene lost 5 bases and the J gene lost 4 bases, with 17 bases spanning the gap. The CDR3 spells CASSPSLGRGYGYTF. The CDR3 DNA follows: TGTGCCAGCAGCCCCTCTTTGGGGCGCGGCTATGGCTACACCTTC.

This chain joins TRBV2 and TRBJ1-2; perhaps TRBD1 as D (5 bases). Germline CDR1 SNHLY, CDR2 FYNNEI. V shed 5 bases and J shed 3 bases, with 10 bases lying between them. The CDR3 spans 13 residues. The chain's CDR3 is CASSSGADYGYTF. For the CDR3, the DNA is TGTGCCAGCAGTTCTGGGGCGGACTATGGCTACACCTTC.